The entry that follows covers one T cell receptor beta chain sequence. Antigen: not known. The germline gene is not matched at one end of the junction; a read error may be the cause. Sequenced patients had shown CD8+CD57+ cell expansion by flow cytometry. Per germline, CDR1 SGHTA and CDR2 FQGTGA. This CDR3 spans 8 amino acids. The data are from a study of CD8+CD57+ T cells in acquired aplastic anemia. Whole-study results and caveats: Patients and controls shared 25 to 35 CD8+ CDR3 sequences, highly expressed in patients.

Both TCR beta VDJ combination and CDR3 sequence profiling were carried out. Genomic DNA was the template for this profiling. One entry per CDR3 protein results from TCRdb running MiXCR on the reads. The table lists 150,000 to 180,000 distinct CDR3 sequences, approximately 52% of them singletons. This sequence originates from a human donor with aplastic anemia. The chain has TRBV7-3 and TRBJ2-5; no firm D call. The specimen was sorted CD4+, CD8+, or CD8+CD57+ T cells (not recorded which) from PBMCs. CDR3 sequence reads: CASSQDRF. DNA of the CDR3: TGTGCCAGCAGCCAAGATCGATTC.